The entry that follows covers one TCR beta chain sequence. The antigen is unknown. The data were obtained in a study of Ad26.COV2.S vaccination and SARS-CoV-2 variants. The data were produced by immunoSEQ multiplex PCR, yet TCRdb's version contains in-frame clones alone and is incomplete. The sample gives 300,000 to 450,000 clones, just over 90% of which show up once; under 5% is in the top ten. Study observations and caveats: Spike-specific TCR breadth ran higher among vaccine recipients than placebo recipients.

Germline V CDR1 and CDR2: MNHEY, SMNVEV (reference sequence). The V end was cut by 2 bases, the J end by 4 bases, with 14 bases between. This CDR3 is 16 amino acids long. Here the sequenced sample was peripheral blood, taken after recovery from COVID-19. The gene calls are TRBV27 and TRBJ2-2; TRBD1 or TRBD2 may be the D gene (5 bases each). This sequence originates from a human donor who had recovered from COVID-19. The CDR3 is CASSLDRGPSTGELFF. For the CDR3, the DNA is TGTGCCAGCAGTTTAGACCGGGGCCCGTCCACCGGGGAGCTGTTTTTT.